These 31 T cell receptor beta chains were sequenced from one sample in a study of blood T cell repertoires in COVID-19. Clones were sequenced by immunoSEQ multiplex PCR, and TCRdb holds only the in-frame ones, with some missing. The data contain a few hundred thousand clones, roughly 88% of them singletons. The sample comprised PBMCs or T cells enriched from blood (not recorded which). The receptor set was obtained from a woman between 45 and 65 years old who had recovered from COVID-19.

This chain joins TRBV5-1 and TRBJ2-7, with 7 bases identical to TRBD2. CDR1 and CDR2 (germline): SGHRS, YFSETQ. The CDR3 length is 14 residues. Losses at the gene ends were 5 bases for V and 2 bases for J; bases not matched to a gene: 7. This chain's CDR3 is CASRSAGVTYEQYF. The CDR3 DNA reads TGCGCCAGCAGGTCGGCGGGAGTAACCTACGAGCAGTACTTC.

V is TRBV7-3 and J is TRBJ2-2; no reliable D call. V lost 5 bases and J lost 4, with 14 bases in between. The length of the CDR3 is 15 residues. Germline CDR1 SGHTA, CDR2 FQGTGA. In DNA, the CDR3 is TGTGCCAGCAGCCCCTCAACAAGCGTCACCGGGGAGCTGTTTTTT. It codes for CASSPSTSVTGELFF. The variable domain in full, with the rest retrieved from reference TRBV7-3 and TRBJ2-2, is GAGVSQTPSNKVTEKGKYVELRCDPISGHTALYWYRQSLGQGPEFLIYFQGTGAADDSGLPNDRFFAVRPEGSVSTLKIQRTERGDSAVYLCASSPSTSVTGELFFGEGSRLTVL.

The chain couples TRBV6-1 to TRBJ1-5; D uncertain. From germline, CDR1 is MNHNS and CDR2 SASEGT. The CDR3 sequence is 17 residues long. Trimming took 0 bases from V and 2 from J, leaving 14 bases between them. CDR3 nucleotides: TGTGCCAGCAGTGAAGCTCTTGAGGGTCGAGGCAATCAGCCCCAGCATTTT. Its protein is CASSEALEGRGNQPQHF.

CDR3 loop: CASSEPGRGTHEQYF. The CDR3 coding sequence is TGTGCCAGCAGTGAACCGGGGAGGGGGACCCACGAGCAGTACTTC. This rearrangement joins TRBV25-1 to TRBJ2-7; TRBD2 might be the D (7 bases). In germline, CDR1 is MGHDK, CDR2 SYGVNS. V was shortened by 2 bases and J by 5 bases, with 16 bases between the two germline ends. The CDR3 loop spans 15 amino acids.

V gene TRBV9 combines with J gene TRBJ2-2; TRBD1 matches at 11 bases. The CDR3 consists of 15 residues. J lost 7 bases, V lost 3 bases, and 5 bases had no gene match. The germline CDR1 and CDR2 sequences are SGDLS and YYNGEE. The CDR3 spells CASSEDRGLNGELFF. DNA of the CDR3: TGTGCCAGCAGCGAGGACAGGGGGCTGAACGGGGAGCTGTTTTTT.

The chain uses TRBV19 and TRBJ2-2; a possible D gene is TRBD2 (5 bases). V gave up 2 bases and J gave up 0 bases, with 10 bases separating them. From germline, CDR1 is LNHDA and CDR2 SQIVND (reference sequence). The CDR3 extends over 16 amino acids. CDR3 protein: CASSILGESNTGELFF. The DNA of the CDR3 is TGTGCCAGTAGTATACTGGGAGAATCGAACACCGGGGAGCTGTTTTTT.

The gene calls are TRBV7-9 and TRBJ1-1; 8 bases are shared with TRBD1. This CDR3 has 15 residues. CDR1 is SEHNR and CDR2 is FQNEAQ in the germline V gene (reference sequence). Losses at the gene ends were 8 bases for V and 0 bases for J; bases not matched to a gene: 8. The CDR3 DNA follows: TGTGCCAGCGTAAGGACAGGGTTCATGAACACTGAAGCTTTCTTT. Protein sequence: CASVRTGFMNTEAFF.

About this clone itself: At one of its ends the junction is not consistent with the germline gene, which may arise from a read error. V is TRBV7-7 and J is TRBJ2-1; the match to TRBD2 covers 7 bases. The CDR3 totals 15 residues. Germline V gene sequence: CDR1 SSHAT, CDR2 FNYEAQ (reference sequence). The CDR3 DNA reads TGTGCTAGCAGCTTAGGACTAGGTCGAAACAATGAGCAGTTCTTC. The encoded protein is CASSLGLGRNNEQFF.

This chain links TRBV27 with TRBJ1-5, with D unclear. Germline lookup yields CDR1 MNHEY and CDR2 SMNVEV (reference sequence). The CDR3 spans 16 residues. Trimming took 4 bases from V and 1 from J, leaving 14 bases between them. The CDR3 here is CASSYVPPGSNQPQHF. In DNA form, the CDR3 reads TGTGCCAGCAGTTACGTTCCGCCAGGAAGCAATCAGCCCCAGCATTTT.

This clone was seen a few times. The rearrangement joins TRBV10-3 to TRBJ2-2, with a tentative D call TRBD1 (5 bases). CDR1 and CDR2 from the germline V gene are ENHRY and SYGVKD. The ends were cut back, 4 bases at V and 3 bases at J, with 15 bases in the middle. CDR3 size: 16 residues. Here the CDR3 reads CAISVTRVSDTGELFF. In DNA, the CDR3 is TGTGCCATCAGTGTAACCAGGGTTTCGGACACCGGGGAGCTGTTTTTT.

The chain carries TRBV19 and TRBJ1-5, with D possibly matching TRBD1 (6 bases). CDR3 size: 19 residues. V gave up 7 bases and J gave up 0 bases, with 25 bases separating them. Germline assignment: CDR1 LNHDA and CDR2 SQIVND (reference sequence). For the CDR3, the DNA is TGTGCCAGTAACACGGGACATCTAATGCCCCCTTATAGCAATCAGCCCCAGCATTTT. It specifies CASNTGHLMPPYSNQPQHF.

The rearrangement links TRBV6-2 or TRBV6-3 to TRBJ2-7; TRBD1 is a possible D gene (5 bases). V lost 3 bases and J lost 6, with 12 bases in between. CDR1 and CDR2 (germline): MNHEY, SVGEGT. CDR3 length equals 13 residues. As DNA, the CDR3 is TGTGCCAGCAGTTATATTTTGCAGGGCGAGCAGTACTTC. Translated: CASSYILQGEQYF.

The rearrangement uses TRBV28 and TRBJ1-6; TRBD1 matches at 7 bases. Trimming cost V 4 bases and J 12 bases; bases outside gene matches: 9. This CDR3 has 14 amino acids. From germline, CDR1 is MDHEN and CDR2 SYDVKM. DNA of the CDR3: TGTGCCAGCAGTTCAGGGACAGACCTCAAACCCCTCCACTTT. Translating gives CASSSGTDLKPLHF.

This rearrangement joins TRBV18 to TRBJ1-3; D is unresolved. Trimming took 1 base from V and 8 from J, leaving 9 bases between them. CDR1 KGHSH and CDR2 LQKENI come from the germline V gene. CDR3 length: 13 residues. This CDR3 reads CASSPLREDTIYF. CDR3 bases: TGTGCCAGCTCACCACTCCGGGAGGACACCATATATTTT.

The rearrangement joins TRBV14 to TRBJ1-1, with a possible D match to TRBD1 (6 bases). The V gene lost 0 bases and the J gene lost 9 bases, with 11 bases spanning the gap. Germline CDR1 SGHDN, CDR2 FVKESK. CDR3 length: 13 residues. In DNA form, the CDR3 reads TGTGCCAGCAGCCAAGATCTGGACAGTCAAGCTTTCTTT. This encodes CASSQDLDSQAFF.

This clone has more than one count but fewer than ten. The chain is built from TRBV2 and TRBJ2-2; D gene ambiguous. In germline, CDR1 is SNHLY, CDR2 FYNNEI. Trimming removed 5 bases from V and 0 bases from J, with 7 bases in between. The CDR3 contains 14 residues. DNA of the CDR3: TGTGCCAGCAGTCTTATCCCGAACACCGGGGAGCTGTTTTTT. Translated, it gives CASSLIPNTGELFF.

The chain has TRBV7-9 and TRBJ1-1; a possible D gene is TRBD1 (5 bases). There are 18 residues in the CDR3. Per germline, CDR1 SEHNR and CDR2 FQNEAQ (reference sequence). Between the trimmed V and J ends, which lost 5 bases and 3 bases, there was a span of 25 bases. CDR3 loop: CASSPPGTLRVRDTEAFF. The CDR3 DNA reads as TGTGCCAGCAGCCCTCCCGGGACTCTAAGGGTTAGGGACACTGAAGCTTTCTTT.

This rearrangement joins TRBV7-2 to TRBJ1-6; 9 nucleotides align to TRBD1. The V and J ends lost 6 bases and 10 bases, in that order; junction bases with no gene match: 13. There are 16 residues in the CDR3. Germline values: CDR1 SGHTA, CDR2 FQGNSA. The CDR3 DNA follows: TGTGCCAGCAGATTTCCGACAGGGGGTTTCTGGTCACCCCTCCACTTT. Its translation: CASRFPTGGFWSPLHF.

The V call is TRBV3-1 (or the pseudogene TRBV3-2), the J call TRBJ2-1; 9 bases are a match to TRBD2. After removal of 4 bases from V and 5 bases from J, the junction contained 15 bases not matched to a gene. Germline values: CDR1 LGHDT, CDR2 YNNKEL (reference sequence). The CDR3 is 18 residues long. Written as DNA, the CDR3 is TGTGCCAGCAGCCGATATAGCGGGAGCGTATTAGAGAACAATGAGCAGTTCTTC. Encoded protein: CASSRYSGSVLENNEQFF.

The rearrangement links TRBV19 to TRBJ1-1, with D unclear. Germline CDR1 reads LNHDA; CDR2 reads SQIVND (reference sequence). This CDR3 is built from 17 residues. Trimming took off 6 bases at V and 7 bases at J, with 27 bases between the two ends. CDR3: CASRPLGGGGKKDEAFF. Written as DNA, the CDR3 is TGTGCCAGTAGGCCCCTTGGTGGCGGAGGGAAGAAAGATGAAGCTTTCTTT.

This clone was counted once. The chain recombines TRBV18 with TRBJ2-3, with 7 bases identical to TRBD1. The junction had 8 bases not matched to a gene; V was cut back by 8 bases and J by 0 bases. The CDR3 totals 15 residues. Germline CDR1 is KGHSH and CDR2 is LQKENI. This CDR3 is CASPRQGASTDTQYF. DNA for the CDR3: TGTGCCAGCCCGCGACAGGGCGCTAGCACAGATACGCAGTATTTT.

The chain couples TRBV6-1 to TRBJ2-7; 7 bases align to TRBD2. The V and J ends lost 2 bases and 2 bases, in that order; junction bases with no gene match: 3. The CDR3 has 14 amino acids. CDR1 is MNHNS, CDR2 SASEGT, per germline. The CDR3 loop is CASSERGVAYEQYF. CDR3 bases: TGTGCCAGCAGTGAACGGGGGGTCGCCTACGAGCAGTACTTC.

This chain links TRBV27 with TRBJ1-4; TRBD1 might be the D (5 bases). The CDR3 contains 15 residues. Germline V gives CDR1 MNHEY, CDR2 SMNVEV (reference sequence). The V end lost 2 bases, the J end lost 4 bases, and 11 bases lay between the germline ends. The DNA of the CDR3 is TGTGCCAGCAGTTTAGGCAGGGTCGTTAATGAAAAACTGTTTTTT. It translates to CASSLGRVVNEKLFF.

The sample holds one count of this clone. The chain uses TRBV19 and TRBJ2-1; 8 bases agree with TRBD2. The CDR3 has 14 residues. V trimming: 6 bases; J trimming: 12 bases; junction bases outside the gene matches: 13. Germline CDR1 reads LNHDA; CDR2 reads SQIVND (reference sequence). The chain's CDR3 is CASSGTRAGGRQFF. CDR3 coding DNA: TGTGCCAGTAGCGGAACTAGGGCGGGGGGCCGGCAGTTCTTC.

This chain uses TRBV27 with TRBJ1-5; 7 bases fit TRBD1. With 6 bases clipped from V and 4 bases from J, the junction kept 9 bases outside the gene matches. Germline V lookup: CDR1 MNHEY, CDR2 SMNVEV (reference sequence). There are 15 residues in the CDR3. The CDR3 loop is CASRRDSGINQPQHF. CDR3 nucleotide sequence: TGTGCCAGCAGGAGGGACAGCGGAATAAATCAGCCCCAGCATTTT.

CDR3 bases: TGTGCCAGCAGTTACTCGTCTAGCGAGTACAATGAGCAGTTCTTC. Protein product: CASSYSSSEYNEQFF. The chain uses TRBV6-5 and TRBJ2-1, with D perhaps TRBD2 (6 bases). Germline lookup yields CDR1 MNHEY and CDR2 SVGAGI. The CDR3 length is 15 residues. V shed 0 bases and J shed 4 bases, with 10 bases lying between them.

V gene TRBV19 combines with J gene TRBJ2-6, with TRBD1 as a possible D gene (6 bases). This CDR3 is 17 amino acids long. The V gene's germline CDR1 is LNHDA and CDR2 SQIVND (reference sequence). V shed 3 bases and J shed 4 bases, with 16 bases lying between them. CDR3 sequence: CASSISTGLGGANVLTF. CDR3 bases: TGTGCCAGTAGTATTTCGACAGGCCTGGGAGGGGCCAACGTCCTGACTTTC.

The chain couples TRBV28 to TRBJ1-2, with 11 positions matching TRBD1. Germline lookup yields CDR1 MDHEN and CDR2 SYDVKM. The CDR3 spans 14 residues. V was clipped by 6 bases and J by 4 bases; unmatched bases: 4. For the CDR3, the DNA is TGTGCCAGCAGATTGGACAGGGGGCTCTATGGCTACACCTTC. Its protein product is CASRLDRGLYGYTF.

The chain employs TRBV10-3 and TRBJ1-2, with D uncertain. Germline CDR1 ENHRY, CDR2 SYGVKD. V lost 0 bases and J lost 3, with 8 bases in between. There are 14 residues in the CDR3. CDR3 loop: CAISESSRDYGYTF. The CDR3 coding sequence is TGTGCCATCAGTGAGTCGAGTCGGGACTATGGCTACACCTTC.

The chain uses TRBV13 and TRBJ2-7; maybe TRBD2 (6 bases). The CDR3 is made up of 14 amino acids. Per the germline V gene, CDR1 is PRHDT and CDR2 is FYEKMQ (reference sequence). The V gene lost 5 bases and the J gene lost 3 bases, with 14 bases spanning the gap. The CDR3 loop is CASSPVRLGYEQYF. As DNA, the CDR3 is TGTGCCAGCAGCCCCGTCCGACTAGGCTACGAGCAGTACTTC.

This clone was seen more than once but under ten times. The chain couples TRBV3-1 (or the pseudogene TRBV3-2) to TRBJ2-4; tentatively, D is TRBD2 (5 bases). Trimming stripped 4 bases from V and 1 base from J, with 5 bases between. The CDR3 length is 13 residues. Germline loops: CDR1 LGHDT, CDR2 YNNKEL (reference sequence). CDR3 sequence (DNA): TGTGCCAGCAGCCCGGGGGCCAAAAACATTCAGTACTTC. This gives the protein CASSPGAKNIQYF.